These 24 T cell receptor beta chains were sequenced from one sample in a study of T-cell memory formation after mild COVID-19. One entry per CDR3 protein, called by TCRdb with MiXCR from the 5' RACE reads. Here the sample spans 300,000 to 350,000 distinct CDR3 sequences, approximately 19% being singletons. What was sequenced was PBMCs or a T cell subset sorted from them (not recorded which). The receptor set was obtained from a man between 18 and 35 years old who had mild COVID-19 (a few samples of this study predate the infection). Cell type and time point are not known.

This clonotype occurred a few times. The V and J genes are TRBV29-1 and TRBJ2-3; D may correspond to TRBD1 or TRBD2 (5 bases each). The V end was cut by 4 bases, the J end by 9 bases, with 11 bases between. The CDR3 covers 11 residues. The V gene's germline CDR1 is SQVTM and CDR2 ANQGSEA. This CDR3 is CSVARDVTQYF. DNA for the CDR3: TGCAGCGTTGCCCGGGACGTCACGCAGTATTTT.

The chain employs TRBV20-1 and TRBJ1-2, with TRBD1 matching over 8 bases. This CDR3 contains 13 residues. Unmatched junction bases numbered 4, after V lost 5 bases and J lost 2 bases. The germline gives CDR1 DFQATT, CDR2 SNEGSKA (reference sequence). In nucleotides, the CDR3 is TGCAGTGCTTCCGGACAGGGCAACTATGGCTACACCTTC. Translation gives CSASGQGNYGYTF.

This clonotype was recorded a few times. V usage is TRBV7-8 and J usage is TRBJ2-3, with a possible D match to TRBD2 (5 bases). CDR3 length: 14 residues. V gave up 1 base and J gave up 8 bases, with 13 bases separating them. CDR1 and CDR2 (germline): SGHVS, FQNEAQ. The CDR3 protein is CASSLELASGTQYF. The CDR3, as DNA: TGTGCCAGCAGCTTAGAATTGGCGAGCGGTACGCAGTATTTT.

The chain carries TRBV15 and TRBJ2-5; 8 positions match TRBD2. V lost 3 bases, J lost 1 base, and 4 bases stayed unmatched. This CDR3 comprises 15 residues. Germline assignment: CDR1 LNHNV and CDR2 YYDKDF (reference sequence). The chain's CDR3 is CATSSGGGRQETQYF. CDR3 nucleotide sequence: TGTGCCACCAGCAGCGGGGGGGGACGCCAAGAGACCCAGTACTTC.

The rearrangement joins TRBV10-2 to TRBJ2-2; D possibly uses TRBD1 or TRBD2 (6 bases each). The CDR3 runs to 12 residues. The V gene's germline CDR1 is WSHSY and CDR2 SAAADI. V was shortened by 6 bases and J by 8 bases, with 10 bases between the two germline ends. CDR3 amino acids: CASRGGNGELFF. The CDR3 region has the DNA TGCGCCAGCAGAGGGGGGAATGGGGAGCTGTTTTTT.

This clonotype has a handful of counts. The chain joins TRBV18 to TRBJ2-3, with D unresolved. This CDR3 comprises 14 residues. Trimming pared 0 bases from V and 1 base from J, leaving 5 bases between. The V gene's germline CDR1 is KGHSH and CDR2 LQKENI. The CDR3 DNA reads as TGTGCCAGCTCACCACCAGCAGGCACAGATACGCAGTATTTT. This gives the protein CASSPPAGTDTQYF.

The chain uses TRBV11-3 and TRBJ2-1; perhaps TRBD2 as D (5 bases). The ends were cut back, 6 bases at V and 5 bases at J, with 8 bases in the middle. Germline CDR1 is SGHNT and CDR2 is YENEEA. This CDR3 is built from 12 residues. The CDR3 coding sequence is TGTGCCAGCAGTCGGACTCACAATGAGCAGTTCTTC. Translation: CASSRTHNEQFF.

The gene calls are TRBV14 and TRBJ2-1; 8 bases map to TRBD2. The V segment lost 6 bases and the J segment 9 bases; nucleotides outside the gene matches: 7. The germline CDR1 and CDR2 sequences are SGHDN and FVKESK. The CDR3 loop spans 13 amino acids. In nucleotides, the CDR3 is TGTGCCAGCAGTTCCAGCGGGGGAGGTGAGCAGTTCTTC. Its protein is CASSSSGGGEQFF. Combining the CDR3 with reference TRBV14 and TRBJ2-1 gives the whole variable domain EAGVTQFPSHSVIEKGQTVTLRCDPISGHDNLYWYRRVMGKEIKFLLHFVKESKQDESGMPNNRFLAERTGGTYSTLKVQPAELEDSGVYFCASSSSGGGEQFFGPGTRLTVL.

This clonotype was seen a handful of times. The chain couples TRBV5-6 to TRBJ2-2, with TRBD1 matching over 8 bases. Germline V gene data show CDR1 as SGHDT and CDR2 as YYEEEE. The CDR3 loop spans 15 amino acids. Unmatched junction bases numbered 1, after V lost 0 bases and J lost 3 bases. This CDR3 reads CASSLVDRDTGELFF. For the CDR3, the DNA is TGTGCCAGCAGCTTGGTGGACAGGGACACCGGGGAGCTGTTTTTT.

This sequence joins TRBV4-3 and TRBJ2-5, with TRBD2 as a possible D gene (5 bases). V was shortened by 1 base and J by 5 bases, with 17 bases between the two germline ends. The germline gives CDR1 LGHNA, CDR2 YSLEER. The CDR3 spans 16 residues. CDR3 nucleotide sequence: TGCGCCAGCAGCCAAGGGAATCGGGCCTGGGAGGAGACCCAGTACTTC. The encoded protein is CASSQGNRAWEETQYF.

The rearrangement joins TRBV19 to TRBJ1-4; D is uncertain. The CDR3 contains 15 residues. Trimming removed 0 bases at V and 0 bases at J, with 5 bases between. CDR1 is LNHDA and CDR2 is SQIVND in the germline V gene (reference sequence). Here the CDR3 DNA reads TGTGCCAGTAGTATAGATGGCGCAACTAATGAAAAACTGTTTTTT. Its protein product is CASSIDGATNEKLFF.

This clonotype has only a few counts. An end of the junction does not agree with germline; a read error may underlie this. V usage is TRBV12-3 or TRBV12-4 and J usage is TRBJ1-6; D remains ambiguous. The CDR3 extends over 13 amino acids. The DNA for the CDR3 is TGTGCCAGCACTTTAGGTTCCAGTTCACCCCTCCACTTT. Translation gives CASTLGSSSPLHF.

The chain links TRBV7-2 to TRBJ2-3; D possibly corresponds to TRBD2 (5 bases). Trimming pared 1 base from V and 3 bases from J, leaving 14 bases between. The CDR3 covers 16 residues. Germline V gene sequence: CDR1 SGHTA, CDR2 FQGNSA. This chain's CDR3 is CASSLGAGWMTDTQYF. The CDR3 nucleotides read TGTGCCAGCAGCTTAGGGGCGGGCTGGATGACAGATACGCAGTATTTT.

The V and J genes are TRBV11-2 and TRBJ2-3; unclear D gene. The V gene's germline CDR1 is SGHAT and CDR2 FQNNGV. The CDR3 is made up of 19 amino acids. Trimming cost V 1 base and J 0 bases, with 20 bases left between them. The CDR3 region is CASSLALGSRLTSTDTQYF. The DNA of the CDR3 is TGTGCCAGCAGCTTAGCCCTGGGGTCGCGGCTTACTAGCACAGATACGCAGTATTTT.

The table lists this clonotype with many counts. CDR3 loop: CASSLSKWNEAFF. CDR3 DNA: TGTGCCAGCAGTTTATCTAAGTGGAATGAAGCTTTCTTT. The rearrangement links TRBV27 to TRBJ1-1; D not certain. The CDR3 is 13 residues long. Germline CDR1 MNHEY, CDR2 SMNVEV (reference sequence). V was shortened by 0 bases and J by 7 bases, with 9 bases between the two germline ends.

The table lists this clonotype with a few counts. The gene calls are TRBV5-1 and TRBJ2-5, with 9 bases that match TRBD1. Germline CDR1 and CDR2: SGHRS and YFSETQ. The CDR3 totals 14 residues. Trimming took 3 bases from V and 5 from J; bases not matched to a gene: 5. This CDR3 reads CASSWTGVGETQYF. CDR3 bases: TGCGCCAGCAGCTGGACAGGGGTGGGGGAGACCCAGTACTTC.

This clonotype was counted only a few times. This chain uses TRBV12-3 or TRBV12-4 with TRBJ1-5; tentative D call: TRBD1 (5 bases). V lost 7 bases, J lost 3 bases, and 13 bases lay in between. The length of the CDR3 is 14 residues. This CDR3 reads CASTGQGDNQPQHF. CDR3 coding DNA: TGTGCCAGCACCGGGCAGGGTGACAATCAGCCCCAGCATTTT.

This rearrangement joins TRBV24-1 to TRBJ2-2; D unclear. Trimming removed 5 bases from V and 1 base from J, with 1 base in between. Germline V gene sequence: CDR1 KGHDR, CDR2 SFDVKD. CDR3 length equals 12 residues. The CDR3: CATSGNTGELFF. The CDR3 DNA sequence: TGTGCCACCAGTGGGAACACCGGGGAGCTGTTTTTT.

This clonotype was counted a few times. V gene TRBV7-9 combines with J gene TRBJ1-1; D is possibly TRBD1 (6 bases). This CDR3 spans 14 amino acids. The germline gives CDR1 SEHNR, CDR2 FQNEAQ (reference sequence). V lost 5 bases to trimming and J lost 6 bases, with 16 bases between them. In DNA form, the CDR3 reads TGTGCCAGCAGCCCCGTCGGGGGGCTCGCTGAAGCTTTCTTT. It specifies CASSPVGGLAEAFF.

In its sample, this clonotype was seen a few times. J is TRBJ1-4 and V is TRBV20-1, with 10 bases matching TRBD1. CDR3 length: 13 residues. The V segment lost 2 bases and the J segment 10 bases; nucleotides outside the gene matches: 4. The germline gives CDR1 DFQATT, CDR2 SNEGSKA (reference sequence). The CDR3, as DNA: TGCAGTGCTAGATGGACAGGGGGGGGAAAACTGTTTTTT. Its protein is CSARWTGGGKLFF.

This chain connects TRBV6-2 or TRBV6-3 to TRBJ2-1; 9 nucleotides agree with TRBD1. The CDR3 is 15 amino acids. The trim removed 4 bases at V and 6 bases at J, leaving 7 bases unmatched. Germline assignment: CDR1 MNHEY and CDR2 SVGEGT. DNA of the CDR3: TGTGCCAGCAGTTTAAGGACAGGGGCTTCCAATGAGCAGTTCTTC. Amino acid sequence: CASSLRTGASNEQFF.

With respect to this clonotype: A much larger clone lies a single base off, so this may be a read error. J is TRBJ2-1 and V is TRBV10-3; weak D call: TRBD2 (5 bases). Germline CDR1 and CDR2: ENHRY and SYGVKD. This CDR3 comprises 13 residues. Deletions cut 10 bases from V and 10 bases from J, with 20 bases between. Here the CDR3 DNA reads TGTGCCACACGCCCGGGGTTTGACTACGAGCAGTTCTTC. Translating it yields CATRPGFDYEQFF.

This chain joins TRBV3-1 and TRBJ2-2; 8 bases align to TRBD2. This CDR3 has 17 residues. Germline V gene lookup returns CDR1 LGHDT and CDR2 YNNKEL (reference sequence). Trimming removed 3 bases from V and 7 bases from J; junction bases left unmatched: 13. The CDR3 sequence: CASSHQVAGPLGGELFF. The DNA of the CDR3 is TGTGCCAGCAGCCACCAAGTAGCGGGGCCTCTGGGCGGGGAGCTGTTTTTT.

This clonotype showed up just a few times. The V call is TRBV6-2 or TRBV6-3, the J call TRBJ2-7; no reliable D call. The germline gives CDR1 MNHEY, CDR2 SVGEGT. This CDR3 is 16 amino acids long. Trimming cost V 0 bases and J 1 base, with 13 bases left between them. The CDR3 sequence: CASSYSVYDGSYEQYV. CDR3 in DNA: TGTGCCAGCAGTTACTCTGTGTATGACGGATCCTACGAGCAGTACGTC.